Listed here are 26 T cell receptor beta chains from one sample, sequenced in a study of cytomegalovirus exposure and HLA in healthy donors. PCR primers comprised 60 Vbeta and 13 Jbeta primers. The method was immunoSEQ multiplex PCR; TCRdb's version includes in-frame clones alone and lacks a portion of them. The table records roughly 200,000 clones, approximately 70% of them present only once. The specimen was PBMCs. The receptors stem from a woman in her twenties or thirties in good health and CMV-seronegative.

V and J are TRBV7-9 and TRBJ1-1, with unresolved D. Germline CDR1 and CDR2: SEHNR and FQNEAQ (reference sequence). The CDR3 totals 18 residues. V lost 4 bases to trimming and J lost 6 bases, with 27 bases between them. In nucleotides, the CDR3 is TGTGCCAGCAGCTCCGAGGAGGGAGCAGAACTACCCAGTGCTGAAGCTTTCTTT. Translating it yields CASSSEEGAELPSAEAFF.

Only one count was recorded for this clone. The gene calls are TRBV27 and TRBJ1-1, with D perhaps TRBD1 (6 bases). The CDR3 has 13 amino acids. The germline V gene has CDR1 MNHEY and CDR2 SMNVEV (reference sequence). Trimming pared 4 bases from V and 3 bases from J, leaving 9 bases between. Here the CDR3 reads CASSSGGYTEAFF. For the CDR3, the DNA is TGTGCCAGCAGTTCGGGGGGCTACACTGAAGCTTTCTTT.

The V gene is TRBV25-1, the J gene TRBJ2-7; 15 bases agree with TRBD2. CDR1 is MGHDK, CDR2 SYGVNS, per germline. The CDR3 loop spans 18 amino acids. The V gene end was trimmed by 2 bases and the J gene end by 3 bases; junction bases not matched to a gene: 8. CDR3 region: CASSETAGTSGRLYEQYF. For the CDR3, the DNA is TGTGCCAGCAGTGAAACCGCCGGGACTAGCGGGAGGCTCTACGAGCAGTACTTC.

The CDR3 spells CASSYPGGSNQPQHF. Written as DNA, the CDR3 is TGTGCCAGCAGTTACCCCGGGGGGAGTAATCAGCCCCAGCATTTT. This chain links TRBV6-6 with TRBJ1-5; the D gene is possibly TRBD1 (5 bases). The V gene's germline CDR1 is MNHNY and CDR2 SVGAGI (reference sequence). Trimming took 2 bases from V and 4 from J, leaving 12 bases between them. CDR3 length equals 15 residues.

The CDR3: CASSFPTGSGSYEQYF. CDR3 nucleotide sequence: TGTGCCAGCAGCTTCCCAACAGGGTCAGGCTCCTACGAGCAGTACTTC. The chain is built from TRBV7-9 and TRBJ2-7; D is possibly TRBD1 (6 bases). V was cut by 3 bases and J by 0 bases, with 15 bases left in between. This CDR3 is 16 amino acids long. Per germline, CDR1 SEHNR and CDR2 FQNEAQ (reference sequence).

The CDR3 spells CASSLTGSHRETQYF. CDR3 DNA: TGTGCCAGCAGCTTAACAGGGAGCCACCGAGAGACCCAGTACTTC. The chain joins TRBV7-6 to TRBJ2-5, with a weak D call TRBD1 (6 bases). Germline-derived CDR1 and CDR2 are SGHVS and FNYEAQ. Trimming removed 2 bases from V and 4 bases from J, with 14 bases in between. The CDR3 contains 15 residues.

This sequence joins TRBV7-2 and TRBJ2-1, with 16 bases matching TRBD2. Germline-derived CDR1 and CDR2 are SGHTA and FQGNSA. V shed 5 bases and J 6 bases; nucleotides not matched to a gene: 4. This CDR3 is built from 16 residues. The CDR3 sequence is CASSGTSGGAGNEQFF. As DNA, the CDR3 is TGTGCCAGCAGCGGGACTAGCGGGGGGGCCGGCAATGAGCAGTTCTTC.

The rearrangement joins TRBV2 to TRBJ2-7; 10 positions agree with TRBD2. Germline V gene data show CDR1 as SNHLY and CDR2 as FYNNEI. The V gene end was trimmed by 3 bases and the J gene end by 4 bases; junction bases not matched to a gene: 3. The CDR3 contains 14 residues. The CDR3 spells CASSETSGLYEQYF. The CDR3 nucleotides are TGTGCCAGCAGTGAGACTAGCGGGTTATACGAGCAGTACTTC.

The chain uses TRBV2 and TRBJ1-3; 7 bases are shared with TRBD1. This CDR3 is 12 amino acids long. CDR1 is SNHLY, CDR2 FYNNEI, per germline. The ends lost 9 bases at V and 2 bases at J; junction bases unmatched: 1. Written as DNA, the CDR3 is TGTGCCAGGACAGGGACTGGAAACACCATATATTTT. This sequence encodes CARTGTGNTIYF.

The chain uses TRBV9 and TRBJ2-2, with D possibly matching TRBD1 (6 bases). V was cut by 1 base and J by 3 bases, with 10 bases left in between. This CDR3 contains 15 residues. Per germline, CDR1 SGDLS and CDR2 YYNGEE. CDR3 residues: CASSVSTGYTGELFF. CDR3 coding DNA: TGTGCCAGCAGCGTATCTACAGGGTACACCGGGGAGCTGTTTTTT.

J is TRBJ2-2 and V is TRBV19; 7 positions agree with TRBD1. CDR3 length equals 15 residues. V lost 7 bases, J lost 1 base, and 6 bases stayed unmatched. Germline CDR1 and CDR2: LNHDA and SQIVND (reference sequence). In DNA, the CDR3 is TGTGCCAGTAATCGACAGGGCTGGAACACCGGGGAGCTGTTTTTT. Encoded protein: CASNRQGWNTGELFF.

This chain links TRBV19 with TRBJ2-4; 7 nucleotides line up with TRBD1. There are 14 residues in the CDR3. Germline loops: CDR1 LNHDA, CDR2 SQIVND (reference sequence). V trimming: 3 bases; J trimming: 6 bases; junction bases outside the gene matches: 5. The CDR3 spells CASSIINRGNIQYF. DNA for the CDR3: TGTGCCAGTAGTATCATAAACAGGGGAAACATTCAGTACTTC.

The V gene is TRBV6-5, the J gene TRBJ1-1; 9 nucleotides agree with TRBD1. V was pared by 6 bases and J by 7 bases, with 9 bases of the junction left unmatched. Germline values: CDR1 MNHEY, CDR2 SVGAGI. The CDR3 runs to 14 residues. CDR3 residues: CASRRPGQGGEAFF. The CDR3 bases are TGTGCCAGCAGGCGGCCGGGACAGGGCGGTGAAGCTTTCTTT.

The CDR3 sequence: CASSIDVAVAYEQYF. Written as DNA, the CDR3 is TGTGCCAGTAGTATAGATGTAGCTGTCGCCTACGAGCAGTACTTC. The rearrangement uses TRBV19 and TRBJ2-7; no firm D call. With 0 bases removed from V and 2 bases from J, the gap between germline ends came to 11 bases. In germline, CDR1 is LNHDA, CDR2 SQIVND (reference sequence). The CDR3 extends over 15 amino acids. Full variable domain (rest looked up from reference TRBV19 and TRBJ2-7): DGGITQSPKYLFRKEGQNVTLSCEQNLNHDAMYWYRQDPGQGLRLIYYSQIVNDFQKGDIAEGYSVSREKKESFPLTVTSAQKNPTAFYLCASSIDVAVAYEQYFGPGTRLTVT.

The chain has TRBV7-9 and TRBJ2-7; 12 bases align to TRBD1. The germline CDR1 and CDR2 sequences are SEHNR and FQNEAQ (reference sequence). Unmatched junction bases numbered 8, after V lost 4 bases and J lost 4 bases. The CDR3 sequence is 16 residues long. This CDR3 reads CASSSRWGQGAYEQYF. The CDR3 DNA sequence: TGTGCCAGCAGCTCACGATGGGGACAGGGGGCGTACGAGCAGTACTTC.

This chain connects TRBV4-1 to TRBJ1-4; no firm D call. Germline lookup yields CDR1 MGHRA and CDR2 YSYEKL. V was shortened by 7 bases and J by 8 bases, with 11 bases between the two germline ends. CDR3 length: 12 residues. The CDR3 coding sequence is TGCGCCAGCACCCACTTGGGCGAAAAACTGTTTTTT. Translation: CASTHLGEKLFF.

The chain joins TRBV6-1 to TRBJ1-2, with D tentatively TRBD1 (5 bases). The CDR3 extends over 15 amino acids. The ends were cut back, 1 base at V and 0 bases at J, with 9 bases in the middle. Germline CDR1 is MNHNS and CDR2 is SASEGT. The DNA for the CDR3 is TGTGCCAGCAGTGAAGGCGGGACGGCTAACTATGGCTACACCTTC. Amino acids: CASSEGGTANYGYTF.

The chain combines TRBV2 with TRBJ1-3, with a possible D match to TRBD1 (5 bases). Deletions cut 2 bases from V and 3 bases from J, with 11 bases between. This CDR3 has 15 amino acids. CDR1 is SNHLY and CDR2 is FYNNEI in the germline V gene. CDR3 protein: CASSENSQGGNTIYF. For the CDR3, the DNA is TGTGCCAGCAGTGAAAACTCTCAGGGTGGAAACACCATATATTTT.

CDR3 DNA: TGTGCCAGCAAAAAGCGGGGGGGCCCCAATGAGCAGTTCTTC. Its protein product is CASKKRGGPNEQFF. The rearrangement joins TRBV2 to TRBJ2-1, with 10 bases identical to TRBD2. V shed 7 bases, J shed 6 bases, and the junction held 6 bases outside the gene matches. CDR3 length: 14 amino acids. Per germline, CDR1 SNHLY and CDR2 FYNNEI.

The chain couples TRBV2 to TRBJ2-1; 8 bases map to TRBD1. CDR1 is SNHLY, CDR2 FYNNEI, per germline. The CDR3 runs to 16 residues. Trimming cost V 8 bases and J 0 bases; bases outside gene matches: 9. CDR3 loop: CASARQGMSSYNEQFF. For the CDR3, the DNA is TGTGCCAGCGCTCGACAGGGGATGAGCTCCTACAATGAGCAGTTCTTC. Full variable domain (missing parts from reference TRBV2 and TRBJ2-1): EPEVTQTPSHQVTQMGQEVILRCVPISNHLYFYWYRQILGQKVEFLVSFYNNEISEKSEIFDDQFSVERPDGSNFTLKIRSTKLEDSAMYFCASARQGMSSYNEQFFGPGTRLTVL.

This clone was counted between two and nine times. V usage is TRBV7-2 and J usage is TRBJ2-3; 8 bases are a match to TRBD1. The CDR3 is made up of 14 amino acids. Germline-derived CDR1 and CDR2 are SGHTA and FQGNSA. With V trimmed by 2 bases and J by 3 bases, 1 base remained unmatched. The chain's CDR3 is CASSLQGATDTQYF. Here the CDR3 DNA reads TGTGCCAGCAGCTTACAGGGGGCAACAGATACGCAGTATTTT. Drawing the rest from reference TRBV7-2 and TRBJ2-3, the complete variable domain is GAGVSQSPSNKVTEKGKDVELRCDPISGHTALYWYRQSLGQGLEFLIYFQGNSAPDKSGLPSDRFSAERTGGSVSTLTIQRTQQEDSAVYLCASSLQGATDTQYFGPGTRLTVL.

The CDR3 DNA follows: TGTGCCAGCAGTGACATGAGAAGAGGAAGCTCCTACGAGCAGTACTTC. This gives the protein CASSDMRRGSSYEQYF. The chain couples TRBV2 to TRBJ2-7; D call uncertain. Germline V gives CDR1 SNHLY, CDR2 FYNNEI. The V end was cut by 3 bases, the J end by 0 bases, with 15 bases between. The CDR3 covers 16 residues.

The rearrangement links TRBV13 to TRBJ2-3; TRBD2 aligns across 9 bases. V dropped 5 bases and J dropped 4; count of bases not matched to a gene: 7. The CDR3 covers 15 residues. Germline V gene sequence: CDR1 PRHDT, CDR2 FYEKMQ (reference sequence). The CDR3 spells CASSPRGLAPDTQYF. The DNA of the CDR3 is TGTGCCAGCAGCCCCCGGGGACTAGCTCCAGATACGCAGTATTTT.

The J gene is TRBJ1-4, the V gene TRBV7-9, with D possibly being TRBD1 (5 bases). With 5 bases removed from V and 0 bases from J, the gap between germline ends came to 13 bases. The germline gives CDR1 SEHNR, CDR2 FQNEAQ (reference sequence). There are 16 residues in the CDR3. CDR3 nucleotides: TGTGCCAGCAGCCAAAGCACAGGACCAACTAATGAAAAACTGTTTTTT. Protein: CASSQSTGPTNEKLFF.

This clone was counted between two and nine times. The chain couples TRBV12-5 to TRBJ1-2; maybe TRBD1 (6 bases). Deletions cut 1 base from V and 5 bases from J, with 14 bases between. Germline CDR1 LGHNT, CDR2 FRNRAP. The CDR3 is 15 residues long. In nucleotides, the CDR3 is TGTGCTAGTGGTTTGGGGCGGGGGCGCGGATATGGCTACACCTTC. It encodes CASGLGRGRGYGYTF.

This clone was picked up a small number of times. This chain uses TRBV19 with TRBJ1-2, with D perhaps matching TRBD1 (5 bases). Trimming took off 5 bases at V and 4 bases at J, with 17 bases between the two ends. Germline-derived CDR1 and CDR2 are LNHDA and SQIVND (reference sequence). The CDR3 totals 15 residues. Here the CDR3 reads CASSGPTRGGYGYTF. CDR3 DNA: TGTGCCAGTAGTGGCCCCACCCGGGGGGGCTATGGCTACACCTTC.